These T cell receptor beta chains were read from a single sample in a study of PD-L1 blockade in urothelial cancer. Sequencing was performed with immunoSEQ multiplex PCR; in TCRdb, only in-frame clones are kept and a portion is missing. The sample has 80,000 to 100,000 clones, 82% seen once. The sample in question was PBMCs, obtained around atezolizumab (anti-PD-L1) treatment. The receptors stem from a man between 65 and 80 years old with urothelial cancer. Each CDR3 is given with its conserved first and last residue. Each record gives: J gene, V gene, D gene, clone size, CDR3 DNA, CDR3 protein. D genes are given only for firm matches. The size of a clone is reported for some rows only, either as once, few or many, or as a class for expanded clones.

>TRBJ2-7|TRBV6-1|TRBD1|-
TGTGCCACCTCGACAGGGGGCGAGCAGTACTTC
CATSTGGEQYF
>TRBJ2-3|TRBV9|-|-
TGTGCCAGCAGCGTAGGGACCGGGAGTAGTAGGACAGATACGCAGTATTTT
CASSVGTGSSRTDTQYF
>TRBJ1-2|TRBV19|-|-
TGTGCCAGTGGACAGCCGACCCATGGGCCCTATGGCTACACCTTC
CASGQPTHGPYGYTF
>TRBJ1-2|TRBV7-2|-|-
TGTGCCAGCAGCTTCGGGGGTCTGAACTATGGCTACACCTTC
CASSFGGLNYGYTF
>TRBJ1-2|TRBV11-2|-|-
TGTGCCAGCAGCTTAGACAGATCGAACTATGGCTACACCTTC
CASSLDRSNYGYTF
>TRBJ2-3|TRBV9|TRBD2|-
TGTGCCAGCAGCCTTTCGACTAGCAAAGATACGCAGTATTTT
CASSLSTSKDTQYF
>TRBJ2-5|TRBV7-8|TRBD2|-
TGTGCCACCGGGGGGGGGAGAGTAACCCAGTACTTC
CATGGGRVTQYF
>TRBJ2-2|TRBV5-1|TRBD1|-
TGCGCCAGCAGCTTGAATTTCCGGACAGGGGGAACCGGGGAGCTGTTTTTT
CASSLNFRTGGTGELFF
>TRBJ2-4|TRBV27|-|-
TGTGCCAGCAGTACCGCAGGAAACATTCAGTACTTC
CASSTAGNIQYF
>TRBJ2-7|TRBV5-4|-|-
TGTGCCAGCAGCTTGTCGGGGGGCCGCTACGAGCAGTACTTC
CASSLSGGRYEQYF
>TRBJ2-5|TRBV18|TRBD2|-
TGTGCCAGCTCACCCCGGACTAGCGGATACCAAGAGACCCAGTACTTC
CASSPRTSGYQETQYF
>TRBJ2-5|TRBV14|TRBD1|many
TGTGCCAGCAGCCCATCAACAGGGGGCAAGACCCAGTACTTC
CASSPSTGGKTQYF
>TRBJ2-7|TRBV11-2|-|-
TGTGCCAGCAGCTTACGCGACTTCACCTACGAGCAGTACTTC
CASSLRDFTYEQYF
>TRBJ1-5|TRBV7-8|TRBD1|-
TGTGCCAGCACTTCTAGGGGGGACAGGGTGGGGACTGAGCCCCAGCATTTT
CASTSRGDRVGTEPQHF
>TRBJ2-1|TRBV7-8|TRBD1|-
TGTGCCAGCAGCACACACAGGACAGGGTTCAATGAGCAGTTCTTC
CASSTHRTGFNEQFF
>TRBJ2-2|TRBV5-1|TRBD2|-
TGCGCCAGCAGCTTGGATTTGCGGGGGGGCCCCGGGGAGCTGTTTTTT
CASSLDLRGGPGELFF
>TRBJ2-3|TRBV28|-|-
TGTGCCAGCAGTTTACTAGCATTAGGTCAGGATACGCAGTATTTT
CASSLLALGQDTQYF
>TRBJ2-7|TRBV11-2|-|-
TGTGCCAGCAGCTGGACACCGGCCCATCAAGAAACTCTCTACGAGCAGTACTTC
CASSWTPAHQETLYEQYF
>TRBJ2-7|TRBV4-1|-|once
TGCGCCAGCAGCCAAGGGACAGATCCCGACTACGAGCAGTACTTC
CASSQGTDPDYEQYF
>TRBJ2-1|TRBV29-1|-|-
TGCAGCGTTGAAAGGGGGAGGGCCTACAATGAGCAGTTCTTC
CSVERGRAYNEQFF
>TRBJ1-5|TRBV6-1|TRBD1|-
TGTGCCAGCAGTGCAAGAACACCGGGACAGGGGAGTAGCAATCAGCCCCAGCATTTT
CASSARTPGQGSSNQPQHF
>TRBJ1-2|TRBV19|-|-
TGTGCCAGTAGTAAGGGGCCAGGCCCCTATGGCTACACCTTC
CASSKGPGPYGYTF
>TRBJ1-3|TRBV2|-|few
TGTGCCAGCAGTTTTGGGGGGGGAGCTGGAAACACCATATATTTT
CASSFGGGAGNTIYF
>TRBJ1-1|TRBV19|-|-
TGTGCCAGTAGTATTGAGAGGAACACTGAAGCTTTCTTT
CASSIERNTEAFF
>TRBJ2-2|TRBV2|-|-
TGTGCCAGCAGTGAGAGGGTTCCCCCGAACACCGGGGAGCTGTTTTTT
CASSERVPPNTGELFF
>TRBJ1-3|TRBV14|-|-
TGTGCCAGCAGCCCCCCAGTATCTGGAAACACCATATATTTT
CASSPPVSGNTIYF
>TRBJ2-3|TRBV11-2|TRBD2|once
TGTGCCAGCAGCTTGGGGACTAGCGGGAGTACGCAGTATTTT
CASSLGTSGSTQYF
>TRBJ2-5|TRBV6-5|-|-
TGTGCCAGCAGTTACTCGAAAGGAGGCCAAGAGACCCAGTACTTC
CASSYSKGGQETQYF
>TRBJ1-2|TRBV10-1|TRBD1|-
TGCGCCAGCAGCTCGACAGGGGTAGAGGGCTACACCTTC
CASSSTGVEGYTF
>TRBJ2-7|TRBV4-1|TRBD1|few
TGCGCCAGCAGCGCGGGACAGGGGGACGAGCAGTACTTC
CASSAGQGDEQYF
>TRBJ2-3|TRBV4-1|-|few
TGCGCCAGCAGCCAGGGAGTGGATACGCAGTATTTT
CASSQGVDTQYF
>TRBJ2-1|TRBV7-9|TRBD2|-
TGTGCCAGCAGCTCCCCGCTAGCGGGTCCTACCTACAATGAGCAGTTCTTC
CASSSPLAGPTYNEQFF
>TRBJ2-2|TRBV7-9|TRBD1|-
TGTGCCAGCAGCTTAGCCACGGGACAGGGGTCCGGGGAGCTGTTTTTT
CASSLATGQGSGELFF
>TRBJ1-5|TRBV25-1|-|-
TGTGCCAGCAGTGAGCCGGGCAATCAGCCCCAGCATTTT
CASSEPGNQPQHF
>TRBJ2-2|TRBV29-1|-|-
TGCAGCGTTGGGAGCGACGGGGAGCTGTTTTTT
CSVGSDGELFF
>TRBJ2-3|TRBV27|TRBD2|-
TGTGCCATCCCTTCCGGGACTAGCGGGAGATTAGGGAACGGTACGCAGTATTTT
CAIPSGTSGRLGNGTQYF
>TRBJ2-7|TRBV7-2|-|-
TGTGCCAGCAGCTTTCGGGCGGGGGCCCAGTCCGAGCAGTACTTC
CASSFRAGAQSEQYF
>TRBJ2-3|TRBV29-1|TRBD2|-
TGCAGCGTGGAAGCGAGCGGGGGGGTTGCAGATACGCAGTATTTT
CSVEASGGVADTQYF
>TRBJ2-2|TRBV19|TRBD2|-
TGTGCCAGTAGTACTACACCCCTAGCGGGAGTGGGCACCGGGGAGCTGTTTTTT
CASSTTPLAGVGTGELFF
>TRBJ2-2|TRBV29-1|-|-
TGCAGCGTCGGACAATTCAACACCGGGGAGCTGTTTTTT
CSVGQFNTGELFF
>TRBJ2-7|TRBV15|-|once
TGTGCCACCAGTACCGTATTTTCAACTGGCGAGCAGTACTTC
CATSTVFSTGEQYF
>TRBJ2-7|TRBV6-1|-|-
TGTGCCAGCAGAAGACAAACCTACGAGCAGTACTTC
CASRRQTYEQYF
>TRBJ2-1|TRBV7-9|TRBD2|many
TGTGCCAGCAGCTTCGCTAGCGGGGGGGCCATTGAGCAGTTCTTC
CASSFASGGAIEQFF
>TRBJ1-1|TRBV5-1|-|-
TGCGCCAGCAGCCCCCACCCCGACCCTAGGACTGAAGCTTTCTTT
CASSPHPDPRTEAFF
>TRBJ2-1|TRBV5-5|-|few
TGTGCCAGCAGGCCGGGGGCCTACAATGAGCAGTTCTTC
CASRPGAYNEQFF
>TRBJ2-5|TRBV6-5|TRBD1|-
TGTGCCAGCAGAAGCAAGGGACAGCACCAAGAGACCCAGTACTTC
CASRSKGQHQETQYF
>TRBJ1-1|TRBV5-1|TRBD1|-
TGCGCCAGTAGGACAGGGATTGACGTTGGCACTGAAGCTTTCTTT
CASRTGIDVGTEAFF
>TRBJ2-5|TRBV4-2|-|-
TGTGCCAGCAGCCAACCCCAGTCTGAAGAGACCCAGTACTTC
CASSQPQSEETQYF
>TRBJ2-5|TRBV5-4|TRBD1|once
TGTGCCAGCAGCTCGGGACAGTACCAAGAGACCCAGTACTTC
CASSSGQYQETQYF